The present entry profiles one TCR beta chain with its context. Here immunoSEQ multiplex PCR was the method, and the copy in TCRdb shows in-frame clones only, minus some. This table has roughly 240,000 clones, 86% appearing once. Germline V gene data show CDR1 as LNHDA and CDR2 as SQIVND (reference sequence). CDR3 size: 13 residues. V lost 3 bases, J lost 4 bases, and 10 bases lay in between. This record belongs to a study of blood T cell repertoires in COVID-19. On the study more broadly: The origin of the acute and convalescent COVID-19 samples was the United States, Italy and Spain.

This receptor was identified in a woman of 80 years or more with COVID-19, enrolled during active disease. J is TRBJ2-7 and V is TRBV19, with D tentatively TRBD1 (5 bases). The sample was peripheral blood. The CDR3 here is CASSIQGGYEQYF. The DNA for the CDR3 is TGTGCCAGTAGTATCCAGGGCGGATACGAGCAGTACTTC. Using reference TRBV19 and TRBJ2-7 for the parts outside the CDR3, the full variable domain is DGGITQSPKYLFRKEGQNVTLSCEQNLNHDAMYWYRQDPGQGLRLIYYSQIVNDFQKGDIAEGYSVSREKKESFPLTVTSAQKNPTAFYLCASSIQGGYEQYFGPGTRLTVT.